Below are 14 T cell receptor beta chains sequenced from a single sample in a study of T cell responses to AZD1222 COVID-19 vaccine. Profiled with immunoSEQ multiplex PCR; TCRdb holds only in-frame clones, not every one. This table has about 150,000 clones, 90% to 95% appearing once. Sequenced here: peripheral blood, sampled 28 days after the second AZD1222 dose. These receptors all stem from an adult who received the AZD1222 COVID-19 vaccine.

The chain joins TRBV2 to TRBJ1-4, with TRBD1 matching over 9 bases. CDR1 SNHLY and CDR2 FYNNEI come from the germline V gene. Trimming cost V 6 bases and J 3 bases; bases outside gene matches: 11. The length of the CDR3 is 17 residues. Here the CDR3 reads CASREQGASAPNEKLFF. The DNA for the CDR3 is TGTGCCAGCAGAGAACAGGGGGCCTCGGCACCTAATGAAAAACTGTTTTTT.

The chain combines TRBV7-9 with TRBJ2-1, with TRBD2 matching 7 bases. This CDR3 comprises 16 residues. After removal of 4 bases from V and 0 bases from J, the junction contained 6 bases not matched to a gene. Germline V gene data show CDR1 as SEHNR and CDR2 as FQNEAQ (reference sequence). The CDR3 reads CASSSRREGSYNEQFF. For the CDR3, the DNA is TGTGCCAGCAGCTCACGGAGGGAGGGCTCCTACAATGAGCAGTTCTTC.

V gene TRBV7-9 combines with J gene TRBJ1-1; D not certain. CDR1 SEHNR and CDR2 FQNEAQ come from the germline V gene (reference sequence). This CDR3 has 15 amino acids. V lost 5 bases and J 0 bases, leaving 13 bases between the germline ends. The CDR3 nucleotides are TGTGCCAGCAGCGAATCGGGCCGGCTGAACACTGAAGCTTTCTTT. Translated: CASSESGRLNTEAFF.

The chain combines TRBV11-2 with TRBJ2-1; a possible D gene is TRBD1 (5 bases). CDR1 and CDR2 (germline): SGHAT, FQNNGV. V shed 8 bases and J shed 0 bases, with 8 bases lying between them. CDR3 length: 13 amino acids. The CDR3 DNA reads TGTGCCAGCGGGGCCCCCTCCTACAATGAGCAGTTCTTC. Protein: CASGAPSYNEQFF.

This rearrangement joins TRBV19 to TRBJ2-1; no reliable D call. V lost 2 bases and J lost 0, with 11 bases in between. The germline V gene has CDR1 LNHDA and CDR2 SQIVND (reference sequence). The CDR3 spans 16 residues. The DNA for the CDR3 is TGTGCCAGTAGTATAAGACACGTAAGCTCCTACAATGAGCAGTTCTTC. This translates into CASSIRHVSSYNEQFF.

In the case of this clone: Additional DNA sequences in this sample encode the identical CDR3. The chain employs TRBV5-6 and TRBJ1-2; TRBD1 might be the D (5 bases). This CDR3 comprises 13 residues. Germline loops: CDR1 SGHDT, CDR2 YYEEEE. V dropped 4 bases and J dropped 6 bases, with 13 bases sitting between them. This chain's CDR3 is CASSPGQNNGYTF. Written as DNA, the CDR3 is TGTGCCAGCAGCCCAGGACAAAACAATGGCTACACCTTC.

The chain combines TRBV30 with TRBJ1-1; D not resolved. The CDR3 has 15 residues. From germline, CDR1 is GTSNPN and CDR2 SVGIG (reference sequence). Between the trimmed V and J ends, which lost 2 bases and 3 bases, there was a span of 16 bases. In DNA, the CDR3 is TGTGCCTGGAGTACTTCGTACGTAGGGTACACTGAAGCTTTCTTT. Protein sequence: CAWSTSYVGYTEAFF.

The V gene is TRBV4-3, the J gene TRBJ2-7, with 13 bases matching TRBD2. In germline, CDR1 is LGHNA, CDR2 YSLEER. This CDR3 comprises 18 residues. Unmatched junction bases numbered 5, after V lost 0 bases and J lost 0 bases. CDR3 in amino acids: CASSQERGLAGSSYEQYF. The CDR3 nucleotides read TGCGCCAGCAGCCAAGAACGGGGACTAGCGGGGAGCTCCTACGAGCAGTACTTC.

V is TRBV20-1 and J is TRBJ2-7, with D maybe TRBD1 (6 bases). CDR3 size: 11 residues. Trimming took 5 bases from V and 2 from J, leaving 7 bases between them. Germline values: CDR1 DFQATT, CDR2 SNEGSKA (reference sequence). The CDR3 spells CSAWTAYEQYF. The CDR3 DNA reads as TGCAGTGCTTGGACAGCCTACGAGCAGTACTTC.

The rearrangement joins TRBV5-6 to TRBJ1-1; D not certain. Deletions cut 0 bases from V and 4 bases from J, with 7 bases between. CDR1 and CDR2 (germline): SGHDT, YYEEEE. This CDR3 region has 13 residues. The CDR3 DNA reads TGTGCCAGCAGCTTGGGGGATATCACTGAAGCTTTCTTT. Translated: CASSLGDITEAFF.

The chain links TRBV2 to TRBJ1-2; perhaps TRBD1 as D (5 bases). In germline, CDR1 is SNHLY, CDR2 FYNNEI. V lost 4 bases to trimming and J lost 4 bases, with 10 bases between them. CDR3 size: 13 residues. CDR3 sequence (DNA): TGTGCCAGCAGTGGGGACCTGCCCTATGGCTACACCTTC. Protein sequence: CASSGDLPYGYTF.

This chain uses TRBV10-1 with TRBJ2-7, with D possibly being TRBD1 or TRBD2 (5 bases each). Trimming removed 6 bases from V and 6 bases from J, with 21 bases in between. This CDR3 spans 15 amino acids. From germline, CDR1 is WNHNN and CDR2 SYGVQD (reference sequence). The CDR3 loop is CASSILMDGAREQYF. The CDR3 DNA sequence: TGCGCCAGCAGCATTCTCATGGACGGGGCGCGCGAGCAGTACTTC.

V is TRBV29-1 and J is TRBJ1-2; D is unresolved. V lost 2 bases to trimming and J lost 0 bases, with 4 bases between them. Per germline, CDR1 SQVTM and CDR2 ANQGSEA. The CDR3 is 12 residues long. In nucleotides, the CDR3 is TGCAGCGTTGAAACTTCTAACTATGGCTACACCTTC. It translates to CSVETSNYGYTF.

The rearrangement links TRBV20-1 to TRBJ1-2; perhaps TRBD1 as D (5 bases). Deletions cut 3 bases from V and 3 bases from J, with 20 bases between. This CDR3 comprises 16 residues. The V gene's germline CDR1 is DFQATT and CDR2 SNEGSKA (reference sequence). This CDR3 reads CSASAGTGKGYYGYTF. DNA of the CDR3: TGCAGTGCTAGTGCAGGGACGGGAAAAGGATACTATGGCTACACCTTC.